The entry that follows covers one TCR beta chain sequence. Its binding antigen is unknown. The record has no base qualities; no much larger clone is one base away. V and J are trimmed by 7 bases and 2 bases, and the gene matches miss 5 bases of the junction. Measured from the cysteine to the phenylalanine, the CDR3 is 14 residues long. Solely the CDR3 DNA is kept, with 42 bases framed from the first base. The germline V gene yields SGHDT for CDR1 and YYEEEE for CDR2. The record originates from a study of blood T cell repertoires in COVID-19 (dated by TCRdb to the early 2020s). Describing the broader study: Samples from collaborators originated in the United States, Italy and Spain and spanned both the acute and convalescent phases of COVID-19. The material from the prospective study consisted of cDNA or gDNA derived from T cells, B-cell-depleted T cells, or PBMCs. Samples were obtained from the ongoing ImmuneRACE study (first 160 participants) and from about 1,300 subjects provided by 6 global collaborators. Nearly every sample came with metadata listing a de-identified subject ID, COVID-19 status, age in years and sex. HLA class I and class II types, where available, came from metadata supplied by the sample provider rather than from assay-based typing. The repertoires were released in a freely available public database meant as a resource for research on the immune response to SARS-CoV-2. Subjects who had been exposed to COVID-19, were actively infected with it, or had recovered from it provided the deeply sampled blood TCRbeta repertoires that made up the dataset. What the work shows at the level of the full study, not this receptor alone: The amount of clinical and demographic metadata varied by source and participant and was provided uncurated.

The immunoSEQ Assay, a bias-controlled multiplex PCR, was used to amplify TCRbeta CDR3 regions from genomic DNA. In the paper's pipeline: The number of nucleated cells in each sample was estimated from the amplification of reference gene primers within the assay. To quantify the absolute abundance of each unique TCRbeta CDR3 rearrangement, sequence reads were collapsed and filtered. For each sample, productive Simpson clonality was calculated as the square root of Simpson's diversity index across productive rearrangements. TCRdb obtained this table from immuneACCESS and retained in-frame rearrangements with V and J assigned. These tables miss some clones; where compared with another copy, unresolved V genes account for less than half of the shortfall, and the remainder is unexplained. V, J and clone size are taken as reported in that table, and D and trimming were inferred from the DNA itself. Across this sample there are around 81,000 clones, with 82% seen only once. 7% to 9% of the sample belongs to the ten largest clones.

Collaborating institutions collected whole blood in K2EDTA tubes following their own protocols. For TCRbeta analysis, collaborators shipped samples in one of three forms: frozen whole blood, isolated PBMCs, or DNA extracted from either of those sample types. Sequencing was performed on peripheral blood. The chain couples TRBV5-6 to TRBJ1-3; 8 bases in between match TRBD1. This TCR derives from a human donor in a cohort sampled during active COVID-19. The CDR3 corresponds to CASFDRGAGNTIYF. Here is the DNA: TGTGCCAGCTTCGACAGGGGTGCTGGAAACACCATATATTTT.